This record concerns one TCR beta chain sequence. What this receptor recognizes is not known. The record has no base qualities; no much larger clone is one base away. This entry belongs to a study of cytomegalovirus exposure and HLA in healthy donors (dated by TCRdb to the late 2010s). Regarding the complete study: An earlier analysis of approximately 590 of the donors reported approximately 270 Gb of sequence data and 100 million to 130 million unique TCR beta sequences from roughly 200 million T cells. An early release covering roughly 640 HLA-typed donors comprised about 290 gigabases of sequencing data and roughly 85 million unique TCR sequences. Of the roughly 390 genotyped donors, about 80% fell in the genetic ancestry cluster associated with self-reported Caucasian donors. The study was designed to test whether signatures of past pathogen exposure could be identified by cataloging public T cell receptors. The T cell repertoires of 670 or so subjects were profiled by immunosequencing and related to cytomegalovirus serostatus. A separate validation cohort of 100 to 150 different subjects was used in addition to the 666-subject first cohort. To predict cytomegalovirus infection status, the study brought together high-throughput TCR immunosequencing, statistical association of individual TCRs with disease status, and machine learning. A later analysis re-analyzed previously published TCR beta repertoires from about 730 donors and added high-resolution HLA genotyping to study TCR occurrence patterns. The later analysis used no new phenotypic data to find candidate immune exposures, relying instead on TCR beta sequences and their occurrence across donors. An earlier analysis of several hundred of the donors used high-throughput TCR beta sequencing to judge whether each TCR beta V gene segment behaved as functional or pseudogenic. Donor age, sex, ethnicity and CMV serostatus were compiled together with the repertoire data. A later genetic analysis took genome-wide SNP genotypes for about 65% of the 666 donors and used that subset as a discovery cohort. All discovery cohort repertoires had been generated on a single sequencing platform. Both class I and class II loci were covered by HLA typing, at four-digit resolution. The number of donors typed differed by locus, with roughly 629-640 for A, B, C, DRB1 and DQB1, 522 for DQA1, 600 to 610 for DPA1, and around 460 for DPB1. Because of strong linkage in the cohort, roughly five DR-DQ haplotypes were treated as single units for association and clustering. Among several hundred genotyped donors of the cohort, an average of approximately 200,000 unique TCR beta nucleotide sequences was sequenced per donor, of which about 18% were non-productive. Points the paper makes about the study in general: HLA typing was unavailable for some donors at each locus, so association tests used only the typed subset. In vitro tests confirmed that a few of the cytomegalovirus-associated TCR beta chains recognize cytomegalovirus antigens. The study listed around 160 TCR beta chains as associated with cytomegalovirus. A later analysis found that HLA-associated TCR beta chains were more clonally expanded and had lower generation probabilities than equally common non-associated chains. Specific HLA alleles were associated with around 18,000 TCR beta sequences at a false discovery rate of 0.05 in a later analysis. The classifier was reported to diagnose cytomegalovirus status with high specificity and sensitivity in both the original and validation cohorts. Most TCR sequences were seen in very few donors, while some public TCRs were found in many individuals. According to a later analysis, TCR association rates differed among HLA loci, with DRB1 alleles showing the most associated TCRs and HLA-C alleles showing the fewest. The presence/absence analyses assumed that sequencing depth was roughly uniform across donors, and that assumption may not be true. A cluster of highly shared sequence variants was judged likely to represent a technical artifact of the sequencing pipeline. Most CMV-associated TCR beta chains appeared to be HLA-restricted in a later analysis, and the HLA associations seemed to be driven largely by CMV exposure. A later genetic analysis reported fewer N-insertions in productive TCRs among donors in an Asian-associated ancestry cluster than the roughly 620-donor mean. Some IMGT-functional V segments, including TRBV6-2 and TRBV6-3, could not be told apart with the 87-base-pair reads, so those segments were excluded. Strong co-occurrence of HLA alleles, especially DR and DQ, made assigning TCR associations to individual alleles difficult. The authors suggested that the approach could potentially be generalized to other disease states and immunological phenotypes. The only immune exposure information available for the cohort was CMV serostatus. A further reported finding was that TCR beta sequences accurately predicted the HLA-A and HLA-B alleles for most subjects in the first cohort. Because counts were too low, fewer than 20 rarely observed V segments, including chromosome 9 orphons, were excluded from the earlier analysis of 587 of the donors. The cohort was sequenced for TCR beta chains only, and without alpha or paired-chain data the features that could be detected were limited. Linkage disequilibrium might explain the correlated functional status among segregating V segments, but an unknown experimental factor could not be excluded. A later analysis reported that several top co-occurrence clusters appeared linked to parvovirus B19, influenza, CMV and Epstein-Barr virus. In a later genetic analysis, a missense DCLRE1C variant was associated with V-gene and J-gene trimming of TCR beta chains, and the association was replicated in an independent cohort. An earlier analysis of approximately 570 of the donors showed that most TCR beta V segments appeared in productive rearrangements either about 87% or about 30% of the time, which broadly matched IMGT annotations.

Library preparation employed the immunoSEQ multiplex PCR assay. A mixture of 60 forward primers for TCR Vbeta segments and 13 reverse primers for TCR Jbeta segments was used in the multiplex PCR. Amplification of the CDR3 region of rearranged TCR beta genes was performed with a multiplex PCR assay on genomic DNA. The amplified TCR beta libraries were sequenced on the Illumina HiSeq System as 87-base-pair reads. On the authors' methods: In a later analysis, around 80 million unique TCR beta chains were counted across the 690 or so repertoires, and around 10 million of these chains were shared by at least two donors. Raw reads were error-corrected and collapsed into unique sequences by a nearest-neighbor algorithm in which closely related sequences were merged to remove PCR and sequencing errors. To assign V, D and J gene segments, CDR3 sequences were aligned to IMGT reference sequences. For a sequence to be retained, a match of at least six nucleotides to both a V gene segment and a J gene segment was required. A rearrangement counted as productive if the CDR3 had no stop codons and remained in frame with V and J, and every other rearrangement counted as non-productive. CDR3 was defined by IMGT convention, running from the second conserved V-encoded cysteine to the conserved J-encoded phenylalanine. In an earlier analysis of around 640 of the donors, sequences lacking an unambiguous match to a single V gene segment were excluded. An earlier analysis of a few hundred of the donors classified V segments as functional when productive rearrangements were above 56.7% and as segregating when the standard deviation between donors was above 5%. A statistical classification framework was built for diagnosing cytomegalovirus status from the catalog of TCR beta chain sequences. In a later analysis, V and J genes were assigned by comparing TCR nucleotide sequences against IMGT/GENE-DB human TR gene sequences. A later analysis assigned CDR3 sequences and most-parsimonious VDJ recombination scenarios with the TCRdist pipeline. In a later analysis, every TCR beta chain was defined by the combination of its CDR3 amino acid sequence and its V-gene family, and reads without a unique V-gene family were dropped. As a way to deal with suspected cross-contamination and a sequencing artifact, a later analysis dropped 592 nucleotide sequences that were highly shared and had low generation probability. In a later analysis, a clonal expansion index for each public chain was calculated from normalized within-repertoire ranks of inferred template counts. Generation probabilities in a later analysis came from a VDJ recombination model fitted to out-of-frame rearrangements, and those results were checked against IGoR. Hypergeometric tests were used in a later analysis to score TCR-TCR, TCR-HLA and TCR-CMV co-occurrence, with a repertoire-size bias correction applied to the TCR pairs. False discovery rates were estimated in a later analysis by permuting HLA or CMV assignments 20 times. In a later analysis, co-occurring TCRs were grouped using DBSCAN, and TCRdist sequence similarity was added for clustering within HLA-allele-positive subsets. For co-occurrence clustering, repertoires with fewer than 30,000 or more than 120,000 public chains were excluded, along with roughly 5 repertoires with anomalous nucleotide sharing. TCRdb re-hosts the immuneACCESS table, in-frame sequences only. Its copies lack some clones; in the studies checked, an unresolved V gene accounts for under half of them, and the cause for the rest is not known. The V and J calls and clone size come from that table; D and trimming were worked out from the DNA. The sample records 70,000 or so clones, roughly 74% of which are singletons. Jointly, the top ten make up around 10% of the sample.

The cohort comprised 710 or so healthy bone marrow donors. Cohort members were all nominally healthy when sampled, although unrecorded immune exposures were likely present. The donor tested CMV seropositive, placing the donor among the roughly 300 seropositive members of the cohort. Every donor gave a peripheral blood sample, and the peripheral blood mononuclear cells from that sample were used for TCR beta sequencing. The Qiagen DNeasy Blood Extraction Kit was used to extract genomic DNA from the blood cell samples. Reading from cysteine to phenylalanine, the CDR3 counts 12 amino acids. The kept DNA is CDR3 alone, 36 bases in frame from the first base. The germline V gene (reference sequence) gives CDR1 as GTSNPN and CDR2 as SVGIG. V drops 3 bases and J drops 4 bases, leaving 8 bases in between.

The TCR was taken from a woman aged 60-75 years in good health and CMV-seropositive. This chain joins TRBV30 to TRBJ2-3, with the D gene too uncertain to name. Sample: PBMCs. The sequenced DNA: TGTGCCTGGAGCCGCGATTCAGATACGCAGTATTTT. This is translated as CAWSRDSDTQYF.